The 7 T cell receptor beta chains given below trace back to one sample, sequenced in a study of CD8+ T cells in alopecia areata. RNA extraction was followed by reverse transcription into cDNA, which acted as the sequencing template. Some clones are missing from TCRdb's copy, which holds only in-frame ones; the method was immunoSEQ multiplex PCR. The sample shows 45,000 to 60,000 clones, 96% of them seen only once. The input for sequencing was CD8+ T cells sorted from blood, taken at week 0. Every receptor here comes from a human donor with alopecia areata.

J is TRBJ2-3 and V is TRBV29-1; 12 bases fit TRBD2. Trimming removed 3 bases from V and 6 bases from J; junction bases left unmatched: 4. The CDR3 is 14 amino acids. The germline V gene encodes CDR1 SQVTM and CDR2 ANQGSEA. CDR3 bases: TGCAGCGTTGAGACTAGCGGGGGATTGGATACGCAGTATTTT. The encoded protein is CSVETSGGLDTQYF.

The chain links TRBV5-4 to TRBJ2-7; maybe TRBD2 (7 bases). CDR3 length: 15 amino acids. Trimming took 4 bases from V and 6 from J, leaving 20 bases between them. CDR1 SGHNT and CDR2 YYREEE come from the germline V gene (reference sequence). CDR3 loop: CASSARGGLRGEQYF. In DNA form, the CDR3 reads TGTGCCAGCAGCGCTAGGGGGGGCCTCCGGGGCGAGCAGTACTTC.

This rearrangement joins TRBV6-5 to TRBJ2-5; D not resolved. CDR3 size: 12 residues. V was cut by 4 bases and J by 5 bases, with 8 bases left in between. Germline CDR1 is MNHEY and CDR2 is SVGAGI. The CDR3 reads CASSFSGETQYF. The CDR3 DNA sequence: TGTGCCAGCAGTTTCTCTGGGGAGACCCAGTACTTC.

The V and J genes are TRBV5-8 and TRBJ1-5; no definite D call. V was clipped by 5 bases and J by 0 bases, with 9 bases between them. The CDR3 runs 14 residues. CDR1 and CDR2 (germline): SGHTS, YDEGEE. In DNA, the CDR3 is TGTGCCAGCAGGGACCTTTTTAGCAATCAGCCCCAGCATTTT. Its translation: CASRDLFSNQPQHF.

The chain joins TRBV5-5 to TRBJ2-3; 9 positions agree with TRBD2. V was clipped by 5 bases and J by 3 bases; unmatched bases: 7. The CDR3 has 15 residues. Germline CDR1 is SGHKS and CDR2 is YYEKEE (reference sequence). The CDR3 sequence: CASRPSGEGTDTQYF. DNA of the CDR3: TGTGCCAGCAGGCCTAGCGGGGAAGGGACAGATACGCAGTATTTT.

The chain is built from TRBV6-5 and TRBJ2-2; TRBD2 matches at 7 bases. The CDR3 has 16 amino acids. V shed 0 bases and J 2 bases; nucleotides not matched to a gene: 3. Germline values: CDR1 MNHEY, CDR2 SVGAGI. The CDR3 bases are TGTGCCAGCAGTTACTCTGGCGGGGGAAACACCGGGGAGCTGTTTTTT. It specifies CASSYSGGGNTGELFF.

The chain links TRBV27 to TRBJ2-7, with 10 bases fitting TRBD1. V shed 5 bases, J shed 1 base, and the junction held 11 bases outside the gene matches. The CDR3 extends over 17 amino acids. Germline V gives CDR1 MNHEY, CDR2 SMNVEV (reference sequence). CDR3 protein: CASSPPGGQGRSYEQYF. CDR3 bases: TGTGCCAGCAGTCCCCCAGGGGGACAGGGGAGGTCCTACGAGCAGTACTTC.